Listed below are T cell receptor beta chains from one sample, sequenced in a study of blood T cell repertoires in COVID-19. Sequencing was performed with immunoSEQ multiplex PCR; in TCRdb, only in-frame clones are kept and a portion is missing. This table has some 240,000 clones, roughly 86% appearing once. Material: PBMCs or T cells enriched from blood (not recorded which). These receptors were collected from a woman aged 40-49 years with acute COVID-19. Both conserved end residues are part of each CDR3. Each record gives: J gene, D gene, V gene, clone size, CDR3 protein, CDR3 DNA. The D gene is left open where the match is weak. The size field is filled for only some rows; it gives once, few, many or a size class.

>TRBJ2-7|NA|TRBV3-1/TRBV3-2|NA
CASGSPPSEQYF
TGTGCCAGCGGCTCTCCCCCCTCCGAGCAGTACTTC
>TRBJ2-1|TRBD2|TRBV19|NA
CASTLAGLFNEQFF
TGTGCCAGTACGCTAGCGGGTCTGTTCAATGAGCAGTTCTTC
>TRBJ2-3|TRBD2|TRBV5-6|NA
CASSGWGGAQYF
TGTGCCAGCAGCGGCTGGGGGGGAGCGCAGTATTTT
>TRBJ1-5|NA|TRBV29-1|NA
CSVRVGWNQPQHF
TGCAGCGTGCGGGTAGGGTGGAATCAGCCCCAGCATTTT
>TRBJ2-1|NA|TRBV5-6|NA
CASSFLGGSYNEQFF
TGTGCCAGCAGCTTCCTCGGGGGATCCTACAATGAGCAGTTCTTC
>TRBJ1-1|NA|TRBV19|NA
CASSAARGGNTEAFF
TGTGCCAGTAGTGCCGCCAGGGGCGGGAACACTGAAGCTTTCTTT
>TRBJ2-7|NA|TRBV27|NA
CASSSGFEQYF
TGTGCCAGCAGTTCGGGGTTCGAGCAGTACTTC
>TRBJ2-2|NA|TRBV24-1|few
CATRALDTGELFF
TGTGCCACCAGAGCGCTGGACACCGGGGAGCTGTTTTTT
>TRBJ2-1|TRBD2|TRBV2|NA
CASSLEGRAEQFF
TGTGCCAGCAGTTTAGAGGGGAGGGCTGAGCAGTTCTTC
>TRBJ2-3|NA|TRBV5-4|NA
CASSLATGSSTDTQYF
TGTGCCAGCAGCTTGGCCACAGGGAGTAGCACAGATACGCAGTATTTT
>TRBJ2-7|NA|TRBV5-1|NA
CASSFDSLGEQYF
TGCGCCAGCAGCTTCGACAGTCTTGGCGAGCAGTACTTC
>TRBJ1-4|TRBD1|TRBV2|NA
CASSLLTGRDNEKLFF
TGTGCCAGCAGTTTATTGACAGGGCGAGATAATGAAAAACTGTTTTTT
>TRBJ1-2|TRBD1|TRBV13|NA
CASSRDSNYGYTF
TGTGCCAGCAGCCGGGACAGTAACTATGGCTACACCTTC
>TRBJ1-4|NA|TRBV3-1/TRBV3-2|NA
CASSQSRTEEKLFF
TGTGCCAGCAGCCAAAGCAGGACTGAGGAAAAACTGTTTTTT
>TRBJ2-3|NA|TRBV24-1|NA
CATSDYRDTQYF
TGTGCCACCAGTGATTATAGAGATACGCAGTATTTT
>TRBJ2-5|NA|TRBV5-1|NA
CASSLAAGAETQYF
TGCGCCAGCAGCTTGGCGGCAGGGGCAGAGACCCAGTACTTC
>TRBJ2-2|NA|TRBV28|NA
CASSLWARKNTGELFF
TGTGCCAGCAGTTTATGGGCCAGAAAGAACACCGGGGAGCTGTTTTTT
>TRBJ1-3|TRBD1|TRBV5-1|few
CASSMGTGDTGNTIYF
TGCGCCAGCAGCATGGGGACAGGGGACACTGGAAACACCATATATTTT